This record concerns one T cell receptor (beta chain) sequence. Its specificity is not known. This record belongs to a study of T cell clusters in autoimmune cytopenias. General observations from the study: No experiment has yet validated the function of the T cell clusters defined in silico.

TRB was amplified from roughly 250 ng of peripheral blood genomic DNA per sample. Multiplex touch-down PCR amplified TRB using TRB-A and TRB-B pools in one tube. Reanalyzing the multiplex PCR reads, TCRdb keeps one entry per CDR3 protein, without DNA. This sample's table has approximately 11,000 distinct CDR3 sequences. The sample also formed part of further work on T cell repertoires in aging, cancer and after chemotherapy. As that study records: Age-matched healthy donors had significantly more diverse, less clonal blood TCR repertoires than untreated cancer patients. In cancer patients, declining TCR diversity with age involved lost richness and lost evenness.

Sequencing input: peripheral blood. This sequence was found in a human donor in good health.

The CDR3 is CASSPRAGESSGANVLTF. V usage is TRBV18 and J usage is TRBJ2-6. This CDR3 comprises 18 residues. Germline assignment: CDR1 KGHSH and CDR2 LQKENI.